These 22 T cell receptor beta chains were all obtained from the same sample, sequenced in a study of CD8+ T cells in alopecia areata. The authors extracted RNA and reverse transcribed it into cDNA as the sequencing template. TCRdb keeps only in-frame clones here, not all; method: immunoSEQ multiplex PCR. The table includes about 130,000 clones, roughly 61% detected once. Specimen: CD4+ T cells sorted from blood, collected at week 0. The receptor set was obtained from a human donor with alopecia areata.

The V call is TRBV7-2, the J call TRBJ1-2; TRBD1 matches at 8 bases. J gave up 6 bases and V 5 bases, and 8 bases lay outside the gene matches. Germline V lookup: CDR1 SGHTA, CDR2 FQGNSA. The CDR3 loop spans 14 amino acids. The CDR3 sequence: CASSPNGQGHGYTF. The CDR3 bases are TGTGCCAGCAGCCCCAATGGACAGGGCCATGGCTACACCTTC.

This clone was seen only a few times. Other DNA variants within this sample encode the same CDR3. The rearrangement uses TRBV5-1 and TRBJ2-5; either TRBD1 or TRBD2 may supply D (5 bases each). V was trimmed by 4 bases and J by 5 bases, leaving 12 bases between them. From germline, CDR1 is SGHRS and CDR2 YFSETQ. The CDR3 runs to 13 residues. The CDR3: CASSLDRGETQYF. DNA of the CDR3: TGCGCCAGCAGCCTAGACAGAGGGGAGACCCAGTACTTC.

The CDR3 nucleotides are TGTGCCAGCAGGTGGAAGGGAGGTGGTACTGAAGCTTTCTTT. Translation: CASRWKGGGTEAFF. The chain has TRBV28 and TRBJ1-1; no clear D. Germline CDR1 and CDR2: MDHEN and SYDVKM. V was shortened by 6 bases and J by 5 bases, with 16 bases between the two germline ends. The CDR3 covers 14 residues.

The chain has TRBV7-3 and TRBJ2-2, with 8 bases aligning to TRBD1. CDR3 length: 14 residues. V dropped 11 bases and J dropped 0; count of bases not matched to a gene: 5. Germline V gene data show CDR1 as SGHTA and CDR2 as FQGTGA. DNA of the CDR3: TGTGCCGTAGGGACAGGAACGAACACCGGGGAGCTGTTTTTT. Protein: CAVGTGTNTGELFF. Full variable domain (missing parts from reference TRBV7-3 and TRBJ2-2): GAGVSQTPSNKVTEKGKYVELRCDPISGHTALYWYRQSLGQGPEFLIYFQGTGAADDSGLPNDRFFAVRPEGSVSTLKIQRTERGDSAVYLCAVGTGTNTGELFFGEGSRLTVL.

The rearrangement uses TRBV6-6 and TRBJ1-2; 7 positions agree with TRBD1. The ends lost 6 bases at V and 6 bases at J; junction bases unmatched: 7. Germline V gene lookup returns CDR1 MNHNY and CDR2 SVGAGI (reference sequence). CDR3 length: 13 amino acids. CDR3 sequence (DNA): TGTGCCAGCAGCCTCACAGGGGTAAATGGCTACACCTTC. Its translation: CASSLTGVNGYTF.

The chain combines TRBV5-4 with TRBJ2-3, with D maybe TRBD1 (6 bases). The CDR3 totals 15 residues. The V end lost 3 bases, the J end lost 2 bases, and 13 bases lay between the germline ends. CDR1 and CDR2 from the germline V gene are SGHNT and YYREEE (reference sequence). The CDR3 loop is CASSSGTTDTDTQYF. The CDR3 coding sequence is TGTGCCAGCAGCTCCGGGACAACTGACACAGATACGCAGTATTTT.

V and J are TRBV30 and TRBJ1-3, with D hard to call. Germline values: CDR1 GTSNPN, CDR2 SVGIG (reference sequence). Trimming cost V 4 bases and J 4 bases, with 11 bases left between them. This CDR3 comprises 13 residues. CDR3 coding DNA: TGTGCCTGGACTCGCCTTAGGGGAAACACCATATATTTT. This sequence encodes CAWTRLRGNTIYF.

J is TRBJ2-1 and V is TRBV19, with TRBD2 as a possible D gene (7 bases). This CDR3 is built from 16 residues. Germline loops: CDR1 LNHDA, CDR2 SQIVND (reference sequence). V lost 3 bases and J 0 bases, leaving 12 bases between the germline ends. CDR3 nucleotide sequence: TGTGCCAGTAGTATCGCGCGGGGGCGCTCCTACAATGAGCAGTTCTTC. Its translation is CASSIARGRSYNEQFF.

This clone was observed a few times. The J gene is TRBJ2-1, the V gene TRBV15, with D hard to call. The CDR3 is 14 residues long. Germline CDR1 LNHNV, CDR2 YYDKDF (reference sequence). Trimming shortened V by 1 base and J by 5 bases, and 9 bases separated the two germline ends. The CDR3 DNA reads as TGTGCCACCAGCAGAGGGATAGACCACAATGAGCAGTTCTTC. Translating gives CATSRGIDHNEQFF.

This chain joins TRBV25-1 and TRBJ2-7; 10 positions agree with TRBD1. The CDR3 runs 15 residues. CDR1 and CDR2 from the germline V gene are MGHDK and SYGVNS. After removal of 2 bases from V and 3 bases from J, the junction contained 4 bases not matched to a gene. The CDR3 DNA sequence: TGTGCCAGCAGTGAAGTTCGGACAGGGGGCTACGAGCAGTACTTC. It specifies CASSEVRTGGYEQYF.

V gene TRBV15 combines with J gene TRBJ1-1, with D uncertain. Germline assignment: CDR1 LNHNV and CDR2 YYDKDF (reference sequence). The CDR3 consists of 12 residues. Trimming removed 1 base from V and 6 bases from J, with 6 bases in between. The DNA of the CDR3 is TGTGCCACCAGCAGAGCCGGGGCTGAAGCTTTCTTT. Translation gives CATSRAGAEAFF.

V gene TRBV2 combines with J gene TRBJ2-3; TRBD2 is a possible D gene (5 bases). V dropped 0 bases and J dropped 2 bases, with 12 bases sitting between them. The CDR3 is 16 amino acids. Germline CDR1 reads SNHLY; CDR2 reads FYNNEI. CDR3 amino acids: CASSEAQAALTDTQYF. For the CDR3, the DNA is TGTGCCAGCAGTGAAGCTCAAGCGGCCCTCACAGATACGCAGTATTTT. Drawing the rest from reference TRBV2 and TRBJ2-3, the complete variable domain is EPEVTQTPSHQVTQMGQEVILRCVPISNHLYFYWYRQILGQKVEFLVSFYNNEISEKSEIFDDQFSVERPDGSNFTLKIRSTKLEDSAMYFCASSEAQAALTDTQYFGPGTRLTVL.

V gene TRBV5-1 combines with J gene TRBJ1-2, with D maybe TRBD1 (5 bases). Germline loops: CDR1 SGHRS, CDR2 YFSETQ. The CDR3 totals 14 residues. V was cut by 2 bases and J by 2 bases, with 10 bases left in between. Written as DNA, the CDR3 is TGCGCCAGCAGCTTATCGACAGAAAACTATGGCTACACCTTC. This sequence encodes CASSLSTENYGYTF. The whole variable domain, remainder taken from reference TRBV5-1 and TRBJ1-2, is KAGVTQTPRYLIKTRGQQVTLSCSPISGHRSVSWYQQTPGQGLQFLFEYFSETQRNKGNFPGRFSGRQFSNSRSEMNVSTLELGDSALYLCASSLSTENYGYTFGSGTRLTVV.

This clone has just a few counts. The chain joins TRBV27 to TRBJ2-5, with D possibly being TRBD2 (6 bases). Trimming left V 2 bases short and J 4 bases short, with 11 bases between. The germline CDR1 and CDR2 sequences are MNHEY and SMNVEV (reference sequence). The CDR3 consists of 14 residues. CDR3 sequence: CASSLRRERETQYF. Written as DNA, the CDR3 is TGTGCCAGCAGTTTACGACGGGAGCGAGAGACCCAGTACTTC.

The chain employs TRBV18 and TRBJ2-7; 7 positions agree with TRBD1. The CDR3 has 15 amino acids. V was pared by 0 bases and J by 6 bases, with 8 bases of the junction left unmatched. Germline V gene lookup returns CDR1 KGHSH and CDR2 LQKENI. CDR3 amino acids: CASSPPTGNLAEQYF. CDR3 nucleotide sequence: TGTGCCAGCTCACCACCGACAGGGAATCTTGCCGAGCAGTACTTC.

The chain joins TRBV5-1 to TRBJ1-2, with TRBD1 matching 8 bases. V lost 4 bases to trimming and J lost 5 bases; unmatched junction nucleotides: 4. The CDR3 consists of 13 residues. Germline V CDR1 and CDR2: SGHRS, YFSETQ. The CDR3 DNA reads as TGCGCCAGCAGCGTGACAGGGGAATATGGCTACACCTTC. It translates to CASSVTGEYGYTF.

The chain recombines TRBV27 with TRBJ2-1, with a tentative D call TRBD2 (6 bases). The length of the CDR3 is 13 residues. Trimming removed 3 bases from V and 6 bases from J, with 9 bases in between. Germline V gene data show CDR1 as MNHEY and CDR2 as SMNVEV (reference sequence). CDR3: CASSFLGGNEQFF. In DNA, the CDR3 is TGTGCCAGCAGTTTCCTCGGGGGCAATGAGCAGTTCTTC.

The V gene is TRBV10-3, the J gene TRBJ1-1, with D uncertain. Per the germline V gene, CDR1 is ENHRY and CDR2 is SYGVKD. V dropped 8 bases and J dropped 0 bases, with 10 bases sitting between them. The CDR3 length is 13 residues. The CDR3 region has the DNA TGTGCCATCGCAGACGGATTGAACACTGAAGCTTTCTTT. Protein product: CAIADGLNTEAFF.

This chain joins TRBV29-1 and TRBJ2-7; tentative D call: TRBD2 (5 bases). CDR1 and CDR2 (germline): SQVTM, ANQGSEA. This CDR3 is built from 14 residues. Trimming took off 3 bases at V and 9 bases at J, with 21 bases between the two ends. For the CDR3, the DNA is TGCAGCGTTGATTTGGCGGGCCCCCCTGGGGTGCAGTACTTC. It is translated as CSVDLAGPPGVQYF.

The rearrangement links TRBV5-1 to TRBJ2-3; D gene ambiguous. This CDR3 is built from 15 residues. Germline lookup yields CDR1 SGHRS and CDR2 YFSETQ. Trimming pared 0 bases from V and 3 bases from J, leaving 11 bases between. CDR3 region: CASSLERPLTDTQYF. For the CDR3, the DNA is TGCGCCAGCAGCTTGGAACGTCCGTTGACAGATACGCAGTATTTT. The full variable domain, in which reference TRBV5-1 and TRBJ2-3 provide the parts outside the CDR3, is KAGVTQTPRYLIKTRGQQVTLSCSPISGHRSVSWYQQTPGQGLQFLFEYFSETQRNKGNFPGRFSGRQFSNSRSEMNVSTLELGDSALYLCASSLERPLTDTQYFGPGTRLTVL.

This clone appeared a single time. The CDR3 protein is CATRQGYRGTQYF. CDR3 DNA: TGTGCCACCAGACAGGGATACCGTGGGACCCAGTACTTC. The chain has TRBV6-5 and TRBJ2-5; 7 bases are shared with TRBD1. Germline V CDR1 and CDR2: MNHEY, SVGAGI. Trimming took 10 bases from V and 7 from J; bases not matched to a gene: 12. The CDR3 sequence is 13 residues long.

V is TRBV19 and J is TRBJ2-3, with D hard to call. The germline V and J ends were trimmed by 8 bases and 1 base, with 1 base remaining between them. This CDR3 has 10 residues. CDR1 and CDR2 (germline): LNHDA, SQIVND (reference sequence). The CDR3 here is CASGTDTQYF. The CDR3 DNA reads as TGTGCCAGTGGCACAGATACGCAGTATTTT.